A selection of T cell receptor beta chains follows, all from one sample in a study of CD8+ T cells in alopecia areata. TCRdb's copy holds only in-frame clones and misses some; the assay was immunoSEQ multiplex PCR. The sample has roughly 180,000 clones; 40% to 55% are singletons. This specimen consisted of CD8+ T cells sorted from blood, obtained at week 52, from a patient treated with tofacitinib. These receptor sequences come from a human donor with alopecia areata. Each CDR3 is given with its conserved first and last residue. The D gene is left open where the match is weak. Expanded clones are given a class, and other clones once, few, many or no size at all.

D: TRBD2
J: TRBJ2-7
V: TRBV11-2
size: NA
CDR3: CASSLLAGGQDEQYF
DNA: TGTGCCAGCAGCTTACTAGCGGGGGGGCAAGACGAGCAGTACTTC

D: TRBD1
J: TRBJ1-2
V: TRBV7-9
size: few
CDR3: CASRHRDRDYGYTF
DNA: TGTGCCAGCAGACACCGGGACAGGGATTATGGCTACACCTTC

D: NA
J: TRBJ1-2
V: TRBV7-8
size: few
CDR3: CASSLIPGAAGYTF
DNA: TGTGCCAGCAGCTTAATCCCGGGGGCTGCGGGCTACACCTTC

D: NA
J: TRBJ2-1
V: TRBV10-3
size: NA
CDR3: CAISESGEAGNEQFF
DNA: TGTGCCATCAGTGAGTCCGGGGAGGCGGGAAATGAGCAGTTCTTC

D: NA
J: TRBJ2-1
V: TRBV11-2
size: NA
CDR3: CASIPPGLSYNEQFF
DNA: TGTGCCAGCATCCCGCCGGGACTCTCCTACAATGAGCAGTTCTTC

D: NA
J: TRBJ2-3
V: TRBV11-2
size: few
CDR3: CASYSGTGTDTQYF
DNA: TGTGCCAGTTACTCGGGGACGGGCACAGATACGCAGTATTTT

D: TRBD1
J: TRBJ2-1
V: TRBV7-9
size: NA
CDR3: CASSSPGQGKNEQFF
DNA: TGTGCCAGCAGTTCTCCGGGACAGGGGAAAAATGAGCAGTTCTTC

D: TRBD1
J: TRBJ2-7
V: TRBV7-9
size: NA
CDR3: CATGTGMDYEQYF
DNA: TGTGCCACCGGGACAGGTATGGACTACGAGCAGTACTTC

D: NA
J: TRBJ1-2
V: TRBV25-1
size: NA
CDR3: CASSRAGSNYGYTF
DNA: TGTGCCAGCAGTAGGGCAGGGAGTAACTATGGCTACACCTTC

D: TRBD2
J: TRBJ2-7
V: TRBV5-1
size: NA
CDR3: CASSSNTGTRSLSAAYEQYF
DNA: TGCGCCAGCAGCAGTAATACCGGGACTAGAAGTTTGTCGGCGGCCTACGAGCAGTACTTC

D: NA
J: TRBJ1-6
V: TRBV4-3
size: NA
CDR3: CASSQDPWQGYNSPLHF
DNA: TGCGCCAGCAGCCAAGACCCGTGGCAGGGCTATAATTCACCCCTCCACTTT

D: TRBD2
J: TRBJ2-3
V: TRBV9
size: NA
CDR3: CASSNGGRSTDTQYF
DNA: TGTGCCAGCAGCAATGGCGGGAGAAGCACAGATACGCAGTATTTT

D: NA
J: TRBJ1-2
V: TRBV7-8
size: few
CDR3: CASRDRDGRGLDGYTF
DNA: TGTGCCAGCAGGGATCGGGACGGACGGGGACTTGATGGCTACACCTTC

D: TRBD2
J: TRBJ2-5
V: TRBV7-2
size: NA
CDR3: CASSPQRGGRETQYF
DNA: TGTGCCAGCAGCCCCCAGCGGGGGGGCCGGGAGACCCAGTACTTC

D: TRBD1
J: TRBJ2-1
V: TRBV30
size: once
CDR3: CACATGTGYNEQFF
DNA: TGTGCCTGCGCTACCGGGACAGGGTACAATGAGCAGTTCTTC

D: TRBD1
J: TRBJ1-2
V: TRBV4-1
size: once
CDR3: CASSHSPTGGSYGYTF
DNA: TGCGCCAGCAGCCACTCGCCGACAGGGGGGAGCTATGGCTACACCTTC

D: TRBD1
J: TRBJ2-7
V: TRBV5-1
size: NA
CDR3: CASSLVDRGDEQYF
DNA: TGCGCCAGCAGCTTGGTGGACAGGGGGGACGAGCAGTACTTC

D: NA
J: TRBJ2-7
V: TRBV10-3
size: NA
CDR3: CAIGPDGSYEQYF
DNA: TGTGCCATCGGACCCGACGGTTCCTACGAGCAGTACTTC